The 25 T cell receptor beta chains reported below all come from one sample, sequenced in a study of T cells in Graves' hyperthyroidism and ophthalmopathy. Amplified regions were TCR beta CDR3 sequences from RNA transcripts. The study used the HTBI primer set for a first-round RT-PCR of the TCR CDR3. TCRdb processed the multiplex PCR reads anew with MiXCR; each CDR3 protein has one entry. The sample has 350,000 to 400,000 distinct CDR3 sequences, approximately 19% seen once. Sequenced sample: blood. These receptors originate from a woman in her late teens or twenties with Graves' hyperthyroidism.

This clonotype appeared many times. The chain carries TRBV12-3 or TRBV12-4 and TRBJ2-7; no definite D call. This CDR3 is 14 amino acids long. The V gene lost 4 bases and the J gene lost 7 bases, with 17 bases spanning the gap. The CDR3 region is CASSYPLRSLEQYF. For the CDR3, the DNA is TGTGCCAGCAGTTACCCCCTTAGATCTTTGGAGCAGTACTTC.

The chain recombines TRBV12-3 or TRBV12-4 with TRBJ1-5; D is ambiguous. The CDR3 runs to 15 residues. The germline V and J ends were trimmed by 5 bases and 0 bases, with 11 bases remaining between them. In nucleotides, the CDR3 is TGTGCCAGCAGTCCGGACGCGAATAGCAATCAGCCCCAGCATTTT. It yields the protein CASSPDANSNQPQHF.

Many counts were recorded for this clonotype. The CDR3 region is CASWPGSGNTIYF. The CDR3 region has the DNA TGTGCCTCATGGCCAGGCTCTGGAAACACCATATATTTT. V gene TRBV30 combines with J gene TRBJ1-3; D remains ambiguous. Germline lookup yields CDR1 GTSNPN and CDR2 SVGIG (reference sequence). V lost 7 bases and J lost 0, with 10 bases in between. The length of the CDR3 is 13 residues.

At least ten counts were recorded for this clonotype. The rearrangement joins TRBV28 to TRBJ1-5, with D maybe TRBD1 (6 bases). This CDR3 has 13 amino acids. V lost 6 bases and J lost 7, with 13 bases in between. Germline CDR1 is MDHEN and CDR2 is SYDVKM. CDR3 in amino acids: CASSQGHWQPQHF. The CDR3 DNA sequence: TGTGCCAGCAGCCAGGGACATTGGCAGCCCCAGCATTTT.

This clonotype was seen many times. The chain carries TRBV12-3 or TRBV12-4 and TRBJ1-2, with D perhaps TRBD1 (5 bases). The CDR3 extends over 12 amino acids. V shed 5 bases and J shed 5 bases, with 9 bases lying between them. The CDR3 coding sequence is TGTGCCAGCAGTAACAGGCCGTATGGCTACACCTTC. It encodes CASSNRPYGYTF.

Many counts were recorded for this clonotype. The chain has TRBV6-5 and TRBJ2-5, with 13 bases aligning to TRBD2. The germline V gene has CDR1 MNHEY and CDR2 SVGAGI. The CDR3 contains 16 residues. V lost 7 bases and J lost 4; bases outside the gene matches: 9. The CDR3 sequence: CASKITSGGARETQYF. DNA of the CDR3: TGTGCCAGCAAGATCACTAGCGGGGGGGCTCGAGAGACCCAGTACTTC.

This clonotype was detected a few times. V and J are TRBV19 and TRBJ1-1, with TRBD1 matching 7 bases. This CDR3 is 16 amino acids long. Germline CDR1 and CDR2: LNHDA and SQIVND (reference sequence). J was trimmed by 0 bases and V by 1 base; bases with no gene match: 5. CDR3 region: CASSIGPDRVNTEAFF. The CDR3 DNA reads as TGTGCCAGTAGTATAGGACCCGACAGGGTGAACACTGAAGCTTTCTTT.

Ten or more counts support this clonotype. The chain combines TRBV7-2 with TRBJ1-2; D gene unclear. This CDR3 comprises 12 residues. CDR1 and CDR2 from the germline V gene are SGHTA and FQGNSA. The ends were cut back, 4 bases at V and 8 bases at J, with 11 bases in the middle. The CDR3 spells CASSSRQEGYTF. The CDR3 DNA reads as TGTGCCAGCAGCTCAAGGCAGGAGGGCTACACCTTC.

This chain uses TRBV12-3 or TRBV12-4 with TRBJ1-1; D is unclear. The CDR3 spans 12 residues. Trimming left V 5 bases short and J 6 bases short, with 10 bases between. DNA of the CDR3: TGTGCCAGCAGTGAGACCCTTTCTGAAGCTTTCTTT. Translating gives CASSETLSEAFF.

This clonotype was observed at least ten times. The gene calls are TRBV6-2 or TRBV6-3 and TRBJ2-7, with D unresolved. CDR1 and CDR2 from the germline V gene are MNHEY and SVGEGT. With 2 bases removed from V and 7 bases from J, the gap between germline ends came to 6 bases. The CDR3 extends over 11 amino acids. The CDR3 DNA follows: TGTGCCAGCAGTTACGCGTCGGAGCAGTACTTC. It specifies CASSYASEQYF.

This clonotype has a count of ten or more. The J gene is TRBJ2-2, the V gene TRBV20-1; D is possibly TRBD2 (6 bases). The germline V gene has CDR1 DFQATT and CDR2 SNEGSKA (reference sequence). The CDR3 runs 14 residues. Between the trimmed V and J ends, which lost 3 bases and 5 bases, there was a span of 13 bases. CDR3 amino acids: CSASGLADTGELFF. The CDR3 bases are TGCAGTGCTAGCGGGTTAGCGGATACCGGGGAGCTGTTTTTT.

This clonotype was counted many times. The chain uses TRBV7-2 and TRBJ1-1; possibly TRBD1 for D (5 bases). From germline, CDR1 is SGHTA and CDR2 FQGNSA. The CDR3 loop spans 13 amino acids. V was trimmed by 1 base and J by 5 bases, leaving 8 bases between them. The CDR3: CASSLVGHTEAFF. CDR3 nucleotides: TGTGCCAGCAGCTTAGTCGGACATACTGAAGCTTTCTTT.

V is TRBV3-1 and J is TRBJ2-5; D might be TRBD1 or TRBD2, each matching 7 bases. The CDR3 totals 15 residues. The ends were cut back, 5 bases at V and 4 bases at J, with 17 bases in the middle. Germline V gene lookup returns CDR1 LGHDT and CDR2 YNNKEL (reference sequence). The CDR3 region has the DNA TGTGCCAGCAGCGACACAGGGGAGGGGGCAGAGACCCAGTACTTC. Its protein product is CASSDTGEGAETQYF.

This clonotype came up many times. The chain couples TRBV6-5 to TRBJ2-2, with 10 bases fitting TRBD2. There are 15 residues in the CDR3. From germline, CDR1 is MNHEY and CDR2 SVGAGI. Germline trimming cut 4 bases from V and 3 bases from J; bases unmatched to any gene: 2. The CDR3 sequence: CASSSGTSDTGELFF. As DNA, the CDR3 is TGTGCCAGCAGTTCCGGGACTAGCGACACCGGGGAGCTGTTTTTT.

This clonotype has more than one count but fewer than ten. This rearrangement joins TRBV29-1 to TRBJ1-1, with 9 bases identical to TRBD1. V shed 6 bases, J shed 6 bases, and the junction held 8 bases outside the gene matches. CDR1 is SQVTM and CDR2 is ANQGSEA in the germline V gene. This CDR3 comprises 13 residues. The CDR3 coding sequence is TGCAGCGTCTCCGGGACAGGGATGCCTGAAGCTTTCTTT. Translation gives CSVSGTGMPEAFF. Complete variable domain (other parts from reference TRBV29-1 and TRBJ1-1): SAVISQKPSRDICQRGTSLTIQCQVDSQVTMMFWYRQQPGQSLTLIATANQGSEATYESGFVIDKFPISRPNLTFSTLTVSNMSPEDSSIYLCSVSGTGMPEAFFGQGTRLTVV.

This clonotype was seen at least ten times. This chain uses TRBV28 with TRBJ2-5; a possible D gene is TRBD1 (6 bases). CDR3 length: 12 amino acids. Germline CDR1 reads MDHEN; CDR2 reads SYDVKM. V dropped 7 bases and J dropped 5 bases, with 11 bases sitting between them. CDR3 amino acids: CASMGAGETQYF. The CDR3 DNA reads TGTGCCAGCATGGGGGCAGGGGAGACCCAGTACTTC. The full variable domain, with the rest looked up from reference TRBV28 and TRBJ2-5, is DVKVTQSSRYLVKRTGEKVFLECVQDMDHENMFWYRQDPGLGLRLIYFSYDVKMKEKGDIPEGYSVSREKKERFSLILESASTNQTSMYLCASMGAGETQYFGPGTRLLVL.

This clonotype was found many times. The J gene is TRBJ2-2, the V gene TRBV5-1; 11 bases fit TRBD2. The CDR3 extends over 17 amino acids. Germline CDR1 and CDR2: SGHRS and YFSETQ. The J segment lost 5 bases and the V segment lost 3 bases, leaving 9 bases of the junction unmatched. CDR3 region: CASSSAVLAGETGELFF. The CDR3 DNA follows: TGCGCCAGCAGCTCGGCCGTACTAGCGGGGGAGACCGGGGAGCTGTTTTTT.

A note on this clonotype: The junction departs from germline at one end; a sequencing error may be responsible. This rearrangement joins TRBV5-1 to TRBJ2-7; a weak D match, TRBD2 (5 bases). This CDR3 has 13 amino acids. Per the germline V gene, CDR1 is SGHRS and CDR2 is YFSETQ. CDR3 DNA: TGCGCCAGCAGTGAGGGTACTATGAACGAGCAGCACTTC. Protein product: CASSEGTMNEQHF.

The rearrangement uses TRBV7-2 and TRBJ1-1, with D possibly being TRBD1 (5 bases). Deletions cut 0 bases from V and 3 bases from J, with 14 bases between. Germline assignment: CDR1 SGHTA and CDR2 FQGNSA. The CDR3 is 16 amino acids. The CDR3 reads CASSLASPGVDTEAFF. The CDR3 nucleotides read TGTGCCAGCAGCTTAGCTTCACCGGGGGTGGACACTGAAGCTTTCTTT. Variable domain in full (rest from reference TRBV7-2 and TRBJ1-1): GAGVSQSPSNKVTEKGKDVELRCDPISGHTALYWYRQSLGQGLEFLIYFQGNSAPDKSGLPSDRFSAERTGGSVSTLTIQRTQQEDSAVYLCASSLASPGVDTEAFFGQGTRLTVV.

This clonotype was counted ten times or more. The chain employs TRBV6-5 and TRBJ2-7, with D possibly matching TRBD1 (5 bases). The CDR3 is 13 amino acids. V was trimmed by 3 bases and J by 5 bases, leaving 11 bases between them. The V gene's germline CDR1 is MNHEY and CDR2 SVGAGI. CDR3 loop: CASSYTGAHEQYF. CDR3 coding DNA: TGTGCCAGCAGTTATACAGGAGCTCACGAGCAGTACTTC.

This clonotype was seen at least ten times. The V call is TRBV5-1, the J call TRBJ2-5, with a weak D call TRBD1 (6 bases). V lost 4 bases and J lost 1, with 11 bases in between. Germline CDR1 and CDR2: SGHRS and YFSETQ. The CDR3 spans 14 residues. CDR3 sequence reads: CASSTRQVQETQYF. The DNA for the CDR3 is TGCGCCAGCAGCACCCGACAGGTCCAAGAGACCCAGTACTTC.

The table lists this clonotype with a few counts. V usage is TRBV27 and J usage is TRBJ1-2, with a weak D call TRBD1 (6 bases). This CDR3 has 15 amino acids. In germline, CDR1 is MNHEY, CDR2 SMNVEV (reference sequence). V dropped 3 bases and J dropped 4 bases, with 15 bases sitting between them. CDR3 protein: CASSFGRSGAYGYTF. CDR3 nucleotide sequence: TGTGCCAGCAGTTTTGGGAGGTCAGGGGCCTATGGCTACACCTTC.

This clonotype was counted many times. The DNA of the CDR3 is TGTGCCAGCTCCGGGGATACGAACACTGAAGCTTTCTTT. This translates into CASSGDTNTEAFF. V usage is TRBV18 and J usage is TRBJ1-1, with D unclear. CDR3 size: 13 residues. Germline CDR1 KGHSH, CDR2 LQKENI. The ends were cut back, 6 bases at V and 1 base at J, with 9 bases in the middle.

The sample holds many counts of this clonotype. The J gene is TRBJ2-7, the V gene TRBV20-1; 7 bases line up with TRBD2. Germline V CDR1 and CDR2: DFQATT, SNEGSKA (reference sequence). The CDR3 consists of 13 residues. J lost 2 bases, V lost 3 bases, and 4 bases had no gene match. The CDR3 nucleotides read TGCAGTGCTAGGGGGACTAAAACCTACGAGCAGTACTTC. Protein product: CSARGTKTYEQYF.

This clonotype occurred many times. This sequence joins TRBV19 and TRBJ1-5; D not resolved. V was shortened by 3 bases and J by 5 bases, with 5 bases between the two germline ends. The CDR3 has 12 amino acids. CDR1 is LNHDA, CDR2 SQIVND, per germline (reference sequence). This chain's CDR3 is CASSIWDQPQHF. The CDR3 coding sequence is TGTGCCAGTAGTATTTGGGATCAGCCCCAGCATTTT. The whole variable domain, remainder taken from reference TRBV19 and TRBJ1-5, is DGGITQSPKYLFRKEGQNVTLSCEQNLNHDAMYWYRQDPGQGLRLIYYSQIVNDFQKGDIAEGYSVSREKKESFPLTVTSAQKNPTAFYLCASSIWDQPQHFGDGTRLSIL.